This record covers a single T cell receptor (beta chain). Sequenced by immunoSEQ multiplex PCR; TCRdb stores in-frame clones only, minus some. This table holds 120,000 to 150,000 clones, 84% found once. Participants spanned ages about 18 to 89 years and resided in over 20 US areas. This entry belongs to a study of blood T cell repertoires in COVID-19. In the study overall: The study drew acute and convalescent COVID-19 samples from the United States, Italy and Spain.

CDR1 is MGHRA and CDR2 is YSYEKL in the germline V gene. The germline V and J ends were trimmed by 1 base and 8 bases, with 17 bases remaining between them. This CDR3 contains 15 residues. The chain joins TRBV4-1 to TRBJ1-2; D remains ambiguous. Sequencing was performed on PBMCs or T cells enriched from blood (not recorded which). This clonotype was sampled from a woman between 18 and 30 years old who had been exposed to COVID-19. The CDR3 protein is CASSQVVLLSPGYTF. The CDR3, as DNA: TGCGCCAGCAGCCAAGTAGTCCTCCTATCACCCGGCTACACCTTC.